A selection of T cell receptor beta chains follows, all from one sample in a study of spatial heterogeneity in lung cancer. MiXCR, run by TCRdb on the 5' RACE reads, gives a single entry per CDR3 protein. The sample lists 51,000 or so distinct CDR3 sequences, roughly 7% occurring once. The specimen comprised PBMCs, sampled at follow-up. These receptors were collected from a female donor with early-stage non-small cell lung cancer. Each CDR3 is given with its conserved first and last residue. The D gene is left open where the match is weak. A row's size may be missing; if present it is once, few, many or a size class.

V gene: TRBV6-5
D gene: .
J gene: TRBJ2-3
clone size: few
CDR3 protein: CASRTLRDPFTDTQYF
CDR3 DNA: TGTGCCAGCAGAACGCTCCGGGACCCATTCACAGATACGCAGTATTTT

V gene: TRBV7-6
D gene: .
J gene: TRBJ2-7
clone size: many
CDR3 protein: CASSGEALSYEQYF
CDR3 DNA: TGTGCCAGCAGCGGCGAGGCCCTCTCATACGAGCAGTACTTC

V gene: TRBV18
D gene: TRBD2
J gene: TRBJ2-3
clone size: .
CDR3 protein: CASSPVLASIFGDTQYF
CDR3 DNA: TGTGCCAGCTCACCGGTACTAGCGAGCATCTTCGGGGATACGCAGTATTTT

V gene: TRBV9
D gene: TRBD2
J gene: TRBJ2-1
clone size: few
CDR3 protein: CASSSPTGTINEQFF
CDR3 DNA: TGTGCCAGCAGTTCCCCGACCGGGACTATCAATGAGCAGTTCTTC

V gene: TRBV4-1
D gene: TRBD2
J gene: TRBJ2-1
clone size: .
CDR3 protein: CASSLSSGFLNEQFF
CDR3 DNA: TGCGCCAGCAGCCTCTCTAGCGGCTTCCTGAATGAGCAGTTCTTC

V gene: TRBV5-1
D gene: .
J gene: TRBJ2-7
clone size: few
CDR3 protein: CASSLESALAYEQYF
CDR3 DNA: TGCGCCAGCAGCTTGGAGTCGGCTTTAGCCTACGAGCAGTACTTC

V gene: TRBV12-3/TRBV12-4
D gene: .
J gene: TRBJ1-1
clone size: .
CDR3 protein: CASSPPGGTEAFF
CDR3 DNA: TGTGCCAGCAGCCCGCCGGGGGGAACTGAAGCTTTCTTT

V gene: TRBV5-1
D gene: .
J gene: TRBJ2-2
clone size: many
CDR3 protein: CASSPDPNTGELFF
CDR3 DNA: TGCGCCAGCAGCCCCGACCCTAACACCGGGGAGCTGTTTTTT

V gene: TRBV6-1
D gene: TRBD1
J gene: TRBJ2-1
clone size: .
CDR3 protein: CASSKTGKKMNEQFF
CDR3 DNA: TGTGCCAGCAGTAAGACAGGGAAAAAAATGAATGAGCAGTTCTTC

V gene: TRBV3-1
D gene: .
J gene: TRBJ2-7
clone size: few
CDR3 protein: CASSRGNKNYEQYF
CDR3 DNA: TGTGCCAGCAGCCGAGGAAACAAAAACTACGAGCAGTACTTC

V gene: TRBV5-8
D gene: .
J gene: TRBJ2-1
clone size: .
CDR3 protein: CASSPQGTSYDNEQFF
CDR3 DNA: TGTGCCAGCAGCCCGCAGGGGACCTCATACGACAATGAGCAGTTCTTC

V gene: TRBV28
D gene: .
J gene: TRBJ1-5
clone size: many
CDR3 protein: CASSKTSGGNAYQPQHF
CDR3 DNA: TGTGCCAGCAGCAAGACTTCCGGGGGCAATGCGTATCAGCCCCAGCATTTT

V gene: TRBV30
D gene: TRBD2
J gene: TRBJ2-7
clone size: many
CDR3 protein: CAWTPGTSAYEQYF
CDR3 DNA: TGTGCCTGGACGCCCGGGACTAGCGCCTACGAGCAGTACTTC

V gene: TRBV12-5
D gene: TRBD1
J gene: TRBJ1-3
clone size: .
CDR3 protein: CASGLAGGGSGNTIYF
CDR3 DNA: TGTGCTAGTGGCTTGGCAGGGGGGGGCTCTGGAAACACCATATATTTT

V gene: TRBV7-2
D gene: .
J gene: TRBJ1-6
clone size: .
CDR3 protein: CASSFQWSYNSPLHF
CDR3 DNA: TGTGCCAGCAGTTTTCAGTGGTCCTATAATTCACCCCTCCACTTT

V gene: TRBV20-1
D gene: .
J gene: TRBJ2-7
clone size: few
CDR3 protein: CSAGRGNPYEQYF
CDR3 DNA: TGCAGTGCTGGCCGGGGGAACCCCTACGAGCAGTACTTC

V gene: TRBV9
D gene: .
J gene: TRBJ2-1
clone size: .
CDR3 protein: CASSVVFRAAYNEQFF
CDR3 DNA: TGTGCCAGCAGCGTAGTCTTCAGGGCAGCGTACAATGAGCAGTTCTTC

V gene: TRBV7-8
D gene: .
J gene: TRBJ2-2
clone size: many
CDR3 protein: CASSLADSPYTGELFF
CDR3 DNA: TGTGCCAGCAGCTTAGCGGACAGCCCTTACACCGGGGAGCTGTTTTTT

V gene: TRBV2
D gene: .
J gene: TRBJ1-2
clone size: many
CDR3 protein: CASSERSGRGYTF
CDR3 DNA: TGTGCCAGCAGTGAGAGGTCAGGGAGGGGCTACACCTTC

V gene: TRBV9
D gene: TRBD2
J gene: TRBJ2-1
clone size: few
CDR3 protein: CASSVTSGGFNEQFF
CDR3 DNA: TGTGCCAGCAGCGTGACTAGCGGGGGGTTCAATGAGCAGTTCTTC

V gene: TRBV6-1
D gene: TRBD1
J gene: TRBJ1-2
clone size: many
CDR3 protein: CASRVGQGYGYTF
CDR3 DNA: TGTGCCAGCAGAGTTGGACAGGGCTATGGCTACACCTTC

V gene: TRBV28
D gene: TRBD1
J gene: TRBJ1-5
clone size: few
CDR3 protein: CASGDSTRNQPQHF
CDR3 DNA: TGTGCCAGCGGGGACAGTACAAGAAATCAGCCCCAGCATTTT

V gene: TRBV7-7
D gene: TRBD2
J gene: TRBJ2-1
clone size: many
CDR3 protein: CASSFGLAGDNEQFF
CDR3 DNA: TGTGCCAGCAGCTTCGGACTAGCGGGGGACAATGAGCAGTTCTTC

V gene: TRBV3-1
D gene: .
J gene: TRBJ1-1
clone size: .
CDR3 protein: CASSHPRTAGAFF
CDR3 DNA: TGTGCCAGCAGCCATCCTAGGACAGCCGGGGCTTTCTTT

V gene: TRBV29-1
D gene: TRBD1
J gene: TRBJ2-3
clone size: many
CDR3 protein: CSVEEIEGADTDTQYF
CDR3 DNA: TGCAGCGTCGAGGAGATAGAGGGGGCCGACACAGATACGCAGTATTTT

V gene: TRBV7-2
D gene: .
J gene: TRBJ1-6
clone size: .
CDR3 protein: CASSSGSPLHF
CDR3 DNA: TGTGCCAGCAGCTCTGGTTCACCCCTCCACTTT

V gene: TRBV5-4
D gene: .
J gene: TRBJ2-1
clone size: .
CDR3 protein: CASSLSVSYNEQFF
CDR3 DNA: TGTGCCAGCAGCTTGAGCGTATCCTACAATGAGCAGTTCTTC

V gene: TRBV6-5
D gene: .
J gene: TRBJ1-3
clone size: many
CDR3 protein: CASSYGPVGNTIYF
CDR3 DNA: TGTGCCAGCAGTTACGGGCCCGTGGGAAACACCATATATTTT

V gene: TRBV3-1
D gene: .
J gene: TRBJ2-1
clone size: .
CDR3 protein: CASSRGELRLLAPHNEQFF
CDR3 DNA: TGTGCCAGCAGCCGCGGAGAACTTAGGCTGCTAGCACCGCACAATGAGCAGTTCTTC

V gene: TRBV5-1
D gene: TRBD1
J gene: TRBJ2-2
clone size: many
CDR3 protein: CASSYGQGSDTGELFF
CDR3 DNA: TGCGCCAGCAGCTACGGACAGGGTAGTGACACCGGGGAGCTGTTTTTT

V gene: TRBV7-8
D gene: .
J gene: TRBJ1-5
clone size: few
CDR3 protein: CASSLGGTRNQPQHF
CDR3 DNA: TGTGCCAGCAGCTTAGGAGGGACACGGAATCAGCCCCAGCATTTT

V gene: TRBV28
D gene: TRBD2
J gene: TRBJ2-5
clone size: .
CDR3 protein: CASSTGTSGGQETQYF
CDR3 DNA: TGTGCCAGCAGCACCGGGACTAGCGGGGGTCAAGAGACCCAGTACTTC

V gene: TRBV20-1
D gene: .
J gene: TRBJ2-3
clone size: many
CDR3 protein: CSSRRKADTQYF
CDR3 DNA: TGCAGTTCTAGACGAAAAGCAGATACGCAGTATTTT

V gene: TRBV6-2/TRBV6-3
D gene: .
J gene: TRBJ1-1
clone size: .
CDR3 protein: CASSYSGARRRNTEAFF
CDR3 DNA: TGTGCCAGCAGTTACTCAGGGGCTAGACGGCGGAACACTGAAGCTTTCTTT

V gene: TRBV10-3
D gene: .
J gene: TRBJ2-1
clone size: many
CDR3 protein: CAISERPAQNEQFF
CDR3 DNA: TGTGCCATCAGTGAGCGGCCAGCCCAAAATGAGCAGTTCTTC

V gene: TRBV20-1
D gene: .
J gene: TRBJ1-2
clone size: .
CDR3 protein: CSVPLGNYGYTF
CDR3 DNA: TGCAGTGTCCCACTGGGGAACTATGGCTACACCTTC

V gene: TRBV28
D gene: .
J gene: TRBJ1-6
clone size: few
CDR3 protein: CASSSPITLHF
CDR3 DNA: TGTGCCAGCAGTTCCCCCATCACCCTCCACTTT

V gene: TRBV27
D gene: TRBD2
J gene: TRBJ2-7
clone size: .
CDR3 protein: CASERGRFSYEQYF
CDR3 DNA: TGTGCCAGCGAGCGGGGACGGTTCTCCTACGAGCAGTACTTC

V gene: TRBV5-1
D gene: .
J gene: TRBJ2-5
clone size: many
CDR3 protein: CASSLVGEETQYF
CDR3 DNA: TGCGCCAGCAGCTTGGTCGGAGAAGAGACCCAGTACTTC

V gene: TRBV7-9
D gene: TRBD1
J gene: TRBJ1-1
clone size: many
CDR3 protein: CASLRGDTEAFF
CDR3 DNA: TGTGCCAGCCTCAGGGGGGACACTGAAGCTTTCTTT

V gene: TRBV20-1
D gene: TRBD2
J gene: TRBJ2-3
clone size: many
CDR3 protein: CSARGTSGTDTQYF
CDR3 DNA: TGCAGTGCTAGAGGGACTAGCGGCACAGATACGCAGTATTTT

V gene: TRBV5-1
D gene: .
J gene: TRBJ2-6
clone size: few
CDR3 protein: CASTPRAGGQGANVLTF
CDR3 DNA: TGCGCCAGCACCCCGCGGGCAGGGGGGCAAGGGGCCAACGTCCTGACTTTC

V gene: TRBV9
D gene: .
J gene: TRBJ1-2
clone size: many
CDR3 protein: CASSVDDSNYGYTF
CDR3 DNA: TGTGCCAGCAGCGTAGATGACAGTAACTATGGCTACACCTTC

V gene: TRBV13
D gene: TRBD1
J gene: TRBJ2-3
clone size: .
CDR3 protein: CASSHRQGTSTDTQYF
CDR3 DNA: TGTGCCAGCAGCCATAGACAGGGGACCTCCACAGATACGCAGTATTTT

V gene: TRBV7-2
D gene: .
J gene: TRBJ2-3
clone size: few
CDR3 protein: CASSLGTPRTDTQYF
CDR3 DNA: TGTGCCAGCAGCCTTGGGACCCCCCGCACAGATACGCAGTATTTT

V gene: TRBV2
D gene: .
J gene: TRBJ1-2
clone size: many
CDR3 protein: CASSVVGGYTF
CDR3 DNA: TGTGCCAGCAGTGTGGTCGGTGGCTACACCTTC

V gene: TRBV25-1
D gene: .
J gene: TRBJ2-1
clone size: few
CDR3 protein: CASSPGLGNEQFF
CDR3 DNA: TGTGCCAGCAGCCCGGGACTGGGCAATGAGCAGTTCTTC

V gene: TRBV7-3
D gene: .
J gene: TRBJ2-2
clone size: .
CDR3 protein: CASSLTGAANTGELFF
CDR3 DNA: TGTGCCAGCAGCTTAACGGGGGCAGCGAACACCGGGGAGCTGTTTTTT

V gene: TRBV5-8
D gene: .
J gene: TRBJ2-7
clone size: many
CDR3 protein: CASSPGTWETYEQYF
CDR3 DNA: TGTGCCAGCAGCCCCGGGACATGGGAGACCTACGAGCAGTACTTC

V gene: TRBV5-1
D gene: .
J gene: TRBJ2-1
clone size: many
CDR3 protein: CASSATRVDEQFF
CDR3 DNA: TGCGCCAGCAGCGCGACTAGGGTTGATGAGCAGTTCTTC

V gene: TRBV19
D gene: .
J gene: TRBJ1-5
clone size: many
CDR3 protein: CASSKAPQPQHF
CDR3 DNA: TGTGCCAGCAGCAAGGCGCCTCAGCCCCAGCATTTT

V gene: TRBV28
D gene: .
J gene: TRBJ2-3
clone size: many
CDR3 protein: CASSLLAYTQYF
CDR3 DNA: TGTGCCAGCAGTTTGTTAGCCTATACGCAGTATTTT

V gene: TRBV5-1
D gene: .
J gene: TRBJ2-3
clone size: many
CDR3 protein: CASSLGGATTDTQYF
CDR3 DNA: TGCGCCAGCAGCTTGGGGGGGGCAACCACAGATACGCAGTATTTT

V gene: TRBV24-1
D gene: .
J gene: TRBJ2-3
clone size: few
CDR3 protein: CATSAPGTQWDTQYF
CDR3 DNA: TGTGCCACCAGTGCTCCCGGGACCCAATGGGATACGCAGTATTTT

V gene: TRBV29-1
D gene: .
J gene: TRBJ2-3
clone size: .
CDR3 protein: CSSWTASTDTQYF
CDR3 DNA: TGCAGCTCATGGACAGCTAGCACAGATACGCAGTATTTT

V gene: TRBV19
D gene: .
J gene: TRBJ2-1
clone size: few
CDR3 protein: CATRDRPVDEQFF
CDR3 DNA: TGTGCCACAAGGGACCGCCCGGTCGATGAGCAGTTCTTC

V gene: TRBV10-3
D gene: TRBD1
J gene: TRBJ2-5
clone size: many
CDR3 protein: CAIPPLFRDRQETQYF
CDR3 DNA: TGTGCCATCCCCCCCCTGTTCCGGGACAGACAAGAGACCCAGTACTTC

V gene: TRBV6-2/TRBV6-3
D gene: .
J gene: TRBJ2-2
clone size: few
CDR3 protein: CASSYSARRELFF
CDR3 DNA: TGTGCCAGCAGTTACTCGGCGCGAAGGGAGCTGTTTTTT